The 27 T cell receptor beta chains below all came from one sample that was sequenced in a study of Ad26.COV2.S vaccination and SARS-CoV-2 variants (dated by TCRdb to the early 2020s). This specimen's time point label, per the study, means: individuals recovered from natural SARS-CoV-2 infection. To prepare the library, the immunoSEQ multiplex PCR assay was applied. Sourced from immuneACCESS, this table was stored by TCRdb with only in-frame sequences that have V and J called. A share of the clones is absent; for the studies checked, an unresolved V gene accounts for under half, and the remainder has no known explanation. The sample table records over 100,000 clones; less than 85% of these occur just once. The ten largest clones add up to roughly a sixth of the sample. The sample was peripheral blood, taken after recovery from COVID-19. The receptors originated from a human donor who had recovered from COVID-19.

CDR3 nucleotides: TGTGCCAGCAGCGCACAGCGGGCCGGTGAGCAGTTCTTC. Translated: CASSAQRAGEQFF. The chain recombines TRBV4-2 with TRBJ2-1; weak D call: TRBD2 (6 bases). There are 13 residues in the CDR3. CDR1 is LGHNA, CDR2 YNFKEQ, per germline. The V end lost 5 bases, the J end lost 9 bases, and 14 bases lay between the germline ends.

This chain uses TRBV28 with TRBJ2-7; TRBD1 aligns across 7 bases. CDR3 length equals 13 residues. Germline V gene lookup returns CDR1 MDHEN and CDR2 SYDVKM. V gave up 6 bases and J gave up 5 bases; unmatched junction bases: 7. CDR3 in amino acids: CASRLPGTDEQYF. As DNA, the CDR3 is TGTGCCAGCAGATTGCCCGGGACAGACGAGCAGTACTTC. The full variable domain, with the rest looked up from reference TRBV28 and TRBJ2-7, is DVKVTQSSRYLVKRTGEKVFLECVQDMDHENMFWYRQDPGLGLRLIYFSYDVKMKEKGDIPEGYSVSREKKERFSLILESASTNQTSMYLCASRLPGTDEQYFGPGTRLTVT.

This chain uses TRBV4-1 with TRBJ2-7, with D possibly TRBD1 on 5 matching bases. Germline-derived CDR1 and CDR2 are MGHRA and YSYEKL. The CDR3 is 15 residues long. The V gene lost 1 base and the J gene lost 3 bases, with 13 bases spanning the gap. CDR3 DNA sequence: TGCGCCAGCAGCCAAGTGATCACAGGTAGCTACGAGCAGTACTTC. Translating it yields CASSQVITGSYEQYF.

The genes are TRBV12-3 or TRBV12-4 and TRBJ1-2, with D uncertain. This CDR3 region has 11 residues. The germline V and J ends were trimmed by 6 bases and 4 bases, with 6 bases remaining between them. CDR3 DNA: TGTGCCAGCAGATCGTTCTATGGCTACACCTTC. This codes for CASRSFYGYTF.

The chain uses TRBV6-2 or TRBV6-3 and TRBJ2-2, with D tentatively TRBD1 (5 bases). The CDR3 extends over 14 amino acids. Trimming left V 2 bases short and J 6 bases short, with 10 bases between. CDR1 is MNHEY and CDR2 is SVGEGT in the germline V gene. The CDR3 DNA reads TGTGCCAGCAGTTACGACAGTGAGGCCGGGGAGCTGTTTTTT. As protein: CASSYDSEAGELFF.

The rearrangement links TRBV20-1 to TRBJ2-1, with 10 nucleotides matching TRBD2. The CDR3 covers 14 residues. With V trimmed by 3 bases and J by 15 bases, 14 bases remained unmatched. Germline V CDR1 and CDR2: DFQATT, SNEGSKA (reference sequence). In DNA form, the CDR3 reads TGCAGTGCTAGTCGGAGCGAGCGGGGGGGAGTGCCGTTCTTC. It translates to CSASRSERGGVPFF.

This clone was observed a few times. The CDR3 coding sequence is TGTGCCAGCAGCTTGACAGGGGTGGGCGAGCAGTACTTC. It codes for CASSLTGVGEQYF. V is TRBV7-7 and J is TRBJ2-7, with 8 bases lining up with TRBD1. This CDR3 contains 13 residues. The junction had 4 bases not matched to a gene; V was cut back by 3 bases and J by 6 bases. The germline V gene has CDR1 SSHAT and CDR2 FNYEAQ (reference sequence).

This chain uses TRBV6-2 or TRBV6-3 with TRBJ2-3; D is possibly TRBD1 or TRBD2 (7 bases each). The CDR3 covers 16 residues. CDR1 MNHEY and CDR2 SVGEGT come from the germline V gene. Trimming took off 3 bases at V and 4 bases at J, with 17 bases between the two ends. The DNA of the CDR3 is TGTGCCAGCAGTTATACAGGGGCGGGGGTCCCAGATACGCAGTATTTT. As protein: CASSYTGAGVPDTQYF.

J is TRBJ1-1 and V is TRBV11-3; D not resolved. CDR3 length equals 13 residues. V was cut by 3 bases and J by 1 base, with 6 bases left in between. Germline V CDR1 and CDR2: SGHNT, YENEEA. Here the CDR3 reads CASSFTQNTEAFF. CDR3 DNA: TGTGCCAGCAGCTTTACACAGAACACTGAAGCTTTCTTT.

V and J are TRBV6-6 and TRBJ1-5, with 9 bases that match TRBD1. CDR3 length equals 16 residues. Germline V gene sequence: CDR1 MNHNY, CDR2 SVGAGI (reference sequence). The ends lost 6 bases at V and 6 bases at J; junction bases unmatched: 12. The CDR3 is CASSLTGGGGSQPQHF. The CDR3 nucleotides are TGTGCCAGCAGCCTGACAGGGGGAGGCGGCAGTCAGCCCCAGCATTTT.

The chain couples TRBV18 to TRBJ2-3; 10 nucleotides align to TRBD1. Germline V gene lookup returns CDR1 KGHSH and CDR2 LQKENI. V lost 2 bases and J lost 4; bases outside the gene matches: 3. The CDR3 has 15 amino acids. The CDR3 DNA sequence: TGTGCCAGCTCACCAGGGACAGGGGATTCAGATACGCAGTATTTT. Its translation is CASSPGTGDSDTQYF.

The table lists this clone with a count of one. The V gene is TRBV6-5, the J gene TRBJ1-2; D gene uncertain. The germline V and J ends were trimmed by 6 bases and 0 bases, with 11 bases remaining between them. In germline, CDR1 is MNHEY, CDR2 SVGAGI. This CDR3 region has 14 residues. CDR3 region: CASSRDGANYGYTF. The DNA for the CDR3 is TGTGCCAGCAGCAGAGACGGAGCTAACTATGGCTACACCTTC.

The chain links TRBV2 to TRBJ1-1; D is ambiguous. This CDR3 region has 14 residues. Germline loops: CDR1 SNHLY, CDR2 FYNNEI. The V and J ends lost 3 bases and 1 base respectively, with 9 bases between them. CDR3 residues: CASSEVSKNTEAFF. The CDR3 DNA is TGTGCCAGCAGTGAGGTCAGTAAGAACACTGAAGCTTTCTTT.

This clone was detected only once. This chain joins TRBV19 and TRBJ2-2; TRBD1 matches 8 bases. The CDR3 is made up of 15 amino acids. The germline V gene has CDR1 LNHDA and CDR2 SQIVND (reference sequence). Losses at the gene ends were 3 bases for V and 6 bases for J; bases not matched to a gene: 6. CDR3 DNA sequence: TGTGCCAGTAGTATGGGATGGACAGGGTCCGGGGAGCTGTTTTTT. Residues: CASSMGWTGSGELFF. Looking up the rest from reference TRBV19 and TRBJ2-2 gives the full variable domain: DGGITQSPKYLFRKEGQNVTLSCEQNLNHDAMYWYRQDPGQGLRLIYYSQIVNDFQKGDIAEGYSVSREKKESFPLTVTSAQKNPTAFYLCASSMGWTGSGELFFGEGSRLTVL.

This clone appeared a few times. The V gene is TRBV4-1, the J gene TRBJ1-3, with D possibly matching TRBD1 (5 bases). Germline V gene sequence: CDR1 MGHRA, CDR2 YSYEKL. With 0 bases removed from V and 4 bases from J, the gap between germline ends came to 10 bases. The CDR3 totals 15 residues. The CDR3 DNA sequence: TGCGCCAGCAGCCAAGATGGGACGGGAGGAAACACCATATATTTT. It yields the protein CASSQDGTGGNTIYF.

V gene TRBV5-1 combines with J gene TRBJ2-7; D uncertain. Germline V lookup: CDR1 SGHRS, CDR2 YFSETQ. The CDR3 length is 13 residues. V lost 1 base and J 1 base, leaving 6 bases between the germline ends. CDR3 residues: CASSLIGSYEQYF. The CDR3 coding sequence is TGCGCCAGCAGCTTGATCGGATCCTACGAGCAGTACTTC.

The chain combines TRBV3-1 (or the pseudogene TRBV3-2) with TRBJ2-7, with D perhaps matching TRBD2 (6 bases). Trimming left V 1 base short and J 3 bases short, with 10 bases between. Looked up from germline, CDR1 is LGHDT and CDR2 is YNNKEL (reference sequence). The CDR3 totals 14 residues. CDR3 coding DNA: TGTGCCAGCAGCCAAGCTTTGGGGGGCTACGAGCAGTACTTC. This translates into CASSQALGGYEQYF.

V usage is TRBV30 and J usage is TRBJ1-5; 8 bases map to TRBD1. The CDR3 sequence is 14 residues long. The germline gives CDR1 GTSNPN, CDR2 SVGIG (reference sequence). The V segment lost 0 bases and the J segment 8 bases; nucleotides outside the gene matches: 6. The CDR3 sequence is CAWSVQGGWKPQHF. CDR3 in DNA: TGTGCCTGGAGTGTACAGGGGGGTTGGAAGCCCCAGCATTTT.

CDR3 residues: CASSLEGFGGQSTDTQYF. The CDR3 nucleotides read TGTGCCAGCAGCTTGGAAGGGTTCGGGGGGCAAAGCACAGATACGCAGTATTTT. The V and J genes are TRBV5-6 and TRBJ2-3; TRBD2 is a possible D gene (7 bases). The germline V and J ends were trimmed by 0 bases and 0 bases, with 17 bases remaining between them. Per germline, CDR1 SGHDT and CDR2 YYEEEE. CDR3 length equals 18 residues.

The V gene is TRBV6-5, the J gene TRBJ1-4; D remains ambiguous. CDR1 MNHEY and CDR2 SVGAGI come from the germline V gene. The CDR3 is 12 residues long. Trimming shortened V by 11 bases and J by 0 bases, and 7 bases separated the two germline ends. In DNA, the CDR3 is TGTGCCGCAGGCGCAACTAATGAAAAACTGTTTTTT. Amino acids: CAAGATNEKLFF.

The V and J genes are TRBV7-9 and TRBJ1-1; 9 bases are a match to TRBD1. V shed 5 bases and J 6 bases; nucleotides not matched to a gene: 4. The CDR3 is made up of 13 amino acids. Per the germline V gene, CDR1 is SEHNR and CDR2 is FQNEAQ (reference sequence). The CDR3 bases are TGTGCCAGCAGCGGACAGGGGACGGCTGAAGCTTTCTTT. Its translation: CASSGQGTAEAFF.

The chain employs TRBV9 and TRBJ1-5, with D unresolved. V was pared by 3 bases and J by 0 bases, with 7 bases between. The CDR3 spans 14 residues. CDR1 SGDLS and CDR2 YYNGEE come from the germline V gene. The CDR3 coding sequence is TGTGCCAGCAGCGATGGGGATAGCAATCAGCCCCAGCATTTT. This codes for CASSDGDSNQPQHF.

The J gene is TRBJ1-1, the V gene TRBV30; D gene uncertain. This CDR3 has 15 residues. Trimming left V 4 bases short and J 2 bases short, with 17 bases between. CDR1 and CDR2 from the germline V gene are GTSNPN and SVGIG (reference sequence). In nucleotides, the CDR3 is TGTGCCTGGACCCGGCCGGGGAGCTTTAACACTGAAGCTTTCTTT. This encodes CAWTRPGSFNTEAFF.

The CDR3 sequence: CASSFRDRDSPLHF. For the CDR3, the DNA is TGTGCCAGCAGCTTCCGGGACAGGGATTCACCCCTCCACTTT. This sequence joins TRBV7-2 and TRBJ1-6, with 9 positions matching TRBD1. With 3 bases clipped from V and 8 bases from J, the junction kept 2 bases outside the gene matches. The CDR3 totals 14 residues. Germline V gene data show CDR1 as SGHTA and CDR2 as FQGNSA. Full variable domain (outside the CDR3, taken from reference TRBV7-2 and TRBJ1-6): GAGVSQSPSNKVTEKGKDVELRCDPISGHTALYWYRQSLGQGLEFLIYFQGNSAPDKSGLPSDRFSAERTGGSVSTLTIQRTQQEDSAVYLCASSFRDRDSPLHFGNGTRLTVT.

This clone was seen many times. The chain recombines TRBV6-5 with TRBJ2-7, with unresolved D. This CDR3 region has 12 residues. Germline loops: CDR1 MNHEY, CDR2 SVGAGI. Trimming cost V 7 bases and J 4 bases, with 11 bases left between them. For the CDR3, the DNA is TGTGCCAGCACAGAACGATCATACGAGCAGTACTTC. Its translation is CASTERSYEQYF.

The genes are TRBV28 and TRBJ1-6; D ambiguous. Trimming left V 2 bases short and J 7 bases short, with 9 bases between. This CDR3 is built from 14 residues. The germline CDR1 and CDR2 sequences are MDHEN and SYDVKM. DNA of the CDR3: TGTGCCAGCAGTTTAATCCAGGACAATTCACCCCTCCACTTT. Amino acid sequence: CASSLIQDNSPLHF.

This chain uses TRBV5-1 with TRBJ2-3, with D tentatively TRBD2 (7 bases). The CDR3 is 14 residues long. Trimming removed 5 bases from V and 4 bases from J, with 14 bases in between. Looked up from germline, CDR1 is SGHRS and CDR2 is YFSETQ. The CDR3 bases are TGCGCCAGCAGTGAGGGGGGGCCCCCAGATACGCAGTATTTT. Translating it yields CASSEGGPPDTQYF.